This TCR beta chain was recovered during a study of T-cell reconstitution after alpha-beta-depleted transplantation in children. General observations from the study: T-cell counts and diversity at one year post-transplant came mainly from newly produced T cells.

It was with unique molecular identifiers that the TCRbeta library was prepared. A single record per CDR3 protein comes from TCRdb applying MiXCR to the PCR reads. The data show about 290,000 distinct CDR3 sequences, around 9.1% seen once. The CDR3 sequence is 15 residues long. CDR1 is SGHVS, CDR2 FNYEAQ, per germline. V was clipped by 5 bases and J by 6 bases; unmatched bases: 6. This clonotype has just a few counts. Its matching antigen is unknown. V gene TRBV7-6 combines with J gene TRBJ2-7; the match to TRBD2 covers 14 bases. The source was PBMCs, collected before TCRalphabeta/CD19-depleted stem cell transplant. The sequence was collected from a boy under three years old with acute myeloid leukemia, due to receive a stem cell transplant. Written as DNA, the CDR3 is TGTGCCAGCAGCGCATCCGGGACTAGCGGGAGCGAGCAGTACTTC. Translation: CASSASGTSGSEQYF. Looking up the rest from reference TRBV7-6 and TRBJ2-7 gives the full variable domain: GAGVSQSPRYKVTKRGQDVALRCDPISGHVSLYWYRQALGQGPEFLTYFNYEAQQDKSGLPNDRFSAERPEGSISTLTIQRTEQRDSAMYRCASSASGTSGSEQYFGPGTRLTVT.